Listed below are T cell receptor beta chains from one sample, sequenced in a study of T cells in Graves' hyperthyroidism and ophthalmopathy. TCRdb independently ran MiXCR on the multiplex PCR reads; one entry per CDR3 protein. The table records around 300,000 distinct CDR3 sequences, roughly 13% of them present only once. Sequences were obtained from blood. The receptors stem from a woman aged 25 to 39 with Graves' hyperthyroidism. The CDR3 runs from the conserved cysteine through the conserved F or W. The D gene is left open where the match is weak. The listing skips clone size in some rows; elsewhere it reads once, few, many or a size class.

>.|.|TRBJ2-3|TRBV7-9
TGTGCCACCCCACTGCTGGAGGGCCGAATGATAAATACGCAGTATTTT
CATPLLEGRMINTQYF
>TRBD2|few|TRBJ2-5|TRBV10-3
TGTGCCATCAGAAGCGGGACTAGCGGGAGGGTAGAGACCCAGTACTTC
CAIRSGTSGRVETQYF
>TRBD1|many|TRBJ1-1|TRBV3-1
TGTGCCGTCAACAGGGGAGAGGGCACTGAAGCTTTCTTT
CAVNRGEGTEAFF
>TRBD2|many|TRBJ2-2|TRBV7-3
TGTGCCAGCAGCTTATTGGGGGGGGACACCGGGGAGCTGTTTTTT
CASSLLGGDTGELFF
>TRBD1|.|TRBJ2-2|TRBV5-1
TGCGCCAGCAGCTTGGACAGGGGGCATAGAACCGGGGAGCTGTTTTTT
CASSLDRGHRTGELFF
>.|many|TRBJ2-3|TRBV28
TGTGCCAGCAGTTTCCCAATACAGGGTGGGGATACAGATACGCAGTATTTT
CASSFPIQGGDTDTQYF
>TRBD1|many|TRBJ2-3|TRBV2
TGTGCCAGCAGTGCCCGGGACAGGGCGGATACGCAGTATTTT
CASSARDRADTQYF
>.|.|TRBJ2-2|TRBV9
TGTGCCAGCAGCGTAGAATTCGGGGAGCTGTTTTTT
CASSVEFGELFF
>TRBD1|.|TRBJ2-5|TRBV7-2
TGTGCCAGCAGCCCAACGGGCGGACAGGGCGGGTACTTC
CASSPTGGQGGYF
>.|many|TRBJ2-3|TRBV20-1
TGCAGTGCGGACCCCCCAGCGGCATCCACAGATACGCAGTATTTT
CSADPPAASTDTQYF
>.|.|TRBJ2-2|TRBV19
TGTGCCAGTTCGCAGGGCAACGGGGAGCTGTTTTTT
CASSQGNGELFF